What follows are 5 T cell receptor beta chains derived from one specimen sequenced in a study of blood T cell repertoires in COVID-19. The data were produced by immunoSEQ multiplex PCR, yet TCRdb's version contains in-frame clones alone and is incomplete. The table shows approximately 330,000 clones, with roughly 87% occurring only once. Material: peripheral blood. These receptors all come from a man aged 25-45 years with COVID-19, enrolled during active disease.

Written as DNA, the CDR3 is TGTGCCAGCAGCTTGAGACCAGACAGGGTAAGACGTCTTCGTTACGAGCAGTACTTC. As protein: CASSLRPDRVRRLRYEQYF. V usage is TRBV5-6 and J usage is TRBJ2-7, with 7 bases lining up with TRBD1. The germline gives CDR1 SGHDT, CDR2 YYEEEE. The CDR3 extends over 19 amino acids. After removal of 1 base from V and 4 bases from J, the junction contained 20 bases not matched to a gene.

The V and J genes are TRBV7-2 and TRBJ2-7; 7 bases match TRBD2. CDR1 is SGHTA, CDR2 FQGNSA, per germline. This CDR3 spans 15 amino acids. V was pared by 0 bases and J by 4 bases, with 6 bases of the junction left unmatched. The CDR3 sequence: CASSLARGGAYEQYF. For the CDR3, the DNA is TGTGCCAGCAGCTTAGCCCGGGGAGGGGCGTACGAGCAGTACTTC. Using reference TRBV7-2 and TRBJ2-7 for the parts outside the CDR3, the full variable domain is GAGVSQSPSNKVTEKGKDVELRCDPISGHTALYWYRQSLGQGLEFLIYFQGNSAPDKSGLPSDRFSAERTGGSVSTLTIQRTQQEDSAVYLCASSLARGGAYEQYFGPGTRLTVT.

The gene calls are TRBV24-1 and TRBJ2-5; maybe TRBD1 (5 bases). From germline, CDR1 is KGHDR and CDR2 SFDVKD. V lost 3 bases and J 1 base, leaving 11 bases between the germline ends. This CDR3 region has 15 residues. CDR3 in DNA: TGTGCCACCAGTGATCCGGGTAGGGGCCAAGAGACCCAGTACTTC. Translation: CATSDPGRGQETQYF.

The gene calls are TRBV5-4 and TRBJ2-5, with D tentatively TRBD1 (5 bases). This CDR3 is built from 15 residues. In germline, CDR1 is SGHNT, CDR2 YYREEE (reference sequence). Trimming stripped 1 base from V and 3 bases from J, with 13 bases between. The CDR3 region is CASSLKLVREETQYF. CDR3 DNA sequence: TGTGCCAGCAGCTTGAAGCTTGTCAGGGAAGAGACCCAGTACTTC.

The CDR3, as DNA: TGTGCCAGCAGTCCCCAGGGCCCCCGGGTAGATACGCAGTATTTT. It is translated as CASSPQGPRVDTQYF. This chain uses TRBV28 with TRBJ2-3; the D gene is possibly TRBD1 (5 bases). The germline V gene encodes CDR1 MDHEN and CDR2 SYDVKM. This CDR3 contains 15 residues. Trimming cost V 5 bases and J 5 bases, with 17 bases left between them. Drawing the rest from reference TRBV28 and TRBJ2-3, the complete variable domain is DVKVTQSSRYLVKRTGEKVFLECVQDMDHENMFWYRQDPGLGLRLIYFSYDVKMKEKGDIPEGYSVSREKKERFSLILESASTNQTSMYLCASSPQGPRVDTQYFGPGTRLTVL.